This TCR beta chain stems from a study of CD8+ T cells in alopecia areata. Study-wide results and caveats: An increase in clonality over normal scalp was evident in lesional scalp, especially alopecia totalis/universalis.

PBMCs, the starting material, were the source of sorted CD4+ and CD8+ T cells. Turning to this clone: Antigen unknown.

The CDR3 covers 11 residues. V lost 3 bases and J 5 bases, leaving 6 bases between the germline ends. Germline values: CDR1 SQVTM, CDR2 ANQGSEA. The authors extracted RNA and reverse transcribed it into cDNA as the sequencing template. Clones were read by immunoSEQ multiplex PCR, and TCRdb kept only the in-frame ones, dropping some. The repertoire holds about 140,000 clones, with about 60% as singletons. This TCR derives from a human donor in good health. The sequenced sample consisted of CD4+ T cells sorted from blood. V is TRBV29-1 and J is TRBJ2-3; D ambiguous. The CDR3 bases are TGCAGCGTTGAGCGGCTAGATACGCAGTATTTT. Its protein is CSVERLDTQYF.